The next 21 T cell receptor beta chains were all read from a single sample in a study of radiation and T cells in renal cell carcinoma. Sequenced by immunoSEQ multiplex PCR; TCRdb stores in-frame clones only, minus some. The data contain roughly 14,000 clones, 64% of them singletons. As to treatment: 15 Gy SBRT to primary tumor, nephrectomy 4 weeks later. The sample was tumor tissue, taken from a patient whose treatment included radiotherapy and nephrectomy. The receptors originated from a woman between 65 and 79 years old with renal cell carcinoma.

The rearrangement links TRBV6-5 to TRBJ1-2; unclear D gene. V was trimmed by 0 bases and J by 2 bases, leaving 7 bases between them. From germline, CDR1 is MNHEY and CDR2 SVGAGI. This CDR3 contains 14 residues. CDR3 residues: CASSYSIRNYGYTF. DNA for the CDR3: TGTGCCAGCAGTTACTCGATCAGAAACTATGGCTACACCTTC.

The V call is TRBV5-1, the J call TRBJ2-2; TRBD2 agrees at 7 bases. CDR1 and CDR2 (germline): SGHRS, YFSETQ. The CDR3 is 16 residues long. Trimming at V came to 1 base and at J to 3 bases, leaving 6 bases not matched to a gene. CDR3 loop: CASSLLGGADTGELFF. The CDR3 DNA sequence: TGCGCCAGCAGCTTGTTGGGAGGGGCCGACACCGGGGAGCTGTTTTTT.

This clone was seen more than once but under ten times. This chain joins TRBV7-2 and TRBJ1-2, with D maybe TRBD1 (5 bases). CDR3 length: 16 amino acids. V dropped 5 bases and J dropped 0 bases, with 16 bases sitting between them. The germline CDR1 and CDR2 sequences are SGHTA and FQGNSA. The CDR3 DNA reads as TGTGCCAGCAGCCCGACAAGACAGACCTCTAACTATGGCTACACCTTC. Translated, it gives CASSPTRQTSNYGYTF.

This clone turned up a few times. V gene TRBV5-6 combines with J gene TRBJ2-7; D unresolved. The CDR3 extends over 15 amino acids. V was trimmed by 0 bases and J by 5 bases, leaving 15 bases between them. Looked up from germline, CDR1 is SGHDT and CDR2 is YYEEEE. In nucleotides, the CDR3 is TGTGCCAGCAGCTTGGAACGGTACCAGGCCCACGAGCAGTACTTC. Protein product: CASSLERYQAHEQYF.

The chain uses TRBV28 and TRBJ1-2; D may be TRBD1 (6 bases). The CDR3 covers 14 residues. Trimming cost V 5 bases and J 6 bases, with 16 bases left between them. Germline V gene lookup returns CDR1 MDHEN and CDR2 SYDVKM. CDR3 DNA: TGTGCCAGCAGTCAACAGGGTATTGGGGATGGCTACACCTTC. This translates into CASSQQGIGDGYTF.

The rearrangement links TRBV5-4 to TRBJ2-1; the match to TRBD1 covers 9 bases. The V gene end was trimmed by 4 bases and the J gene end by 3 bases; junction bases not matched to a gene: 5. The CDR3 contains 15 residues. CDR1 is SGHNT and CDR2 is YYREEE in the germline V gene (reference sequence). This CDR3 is CASSPRTGVYNEQFF. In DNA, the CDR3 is TGTGCCAGCAGCCCTCGGACAGGGGTCTACAATGAGCAGTTCTTC.

CDR3 protein: CASSVAGNEKLFF. The CDR3 nucleotides are TGTGCCAGCAGCGTAGCCGGGAATGAAAAACTGTTTTTT. The rearrangement joins TRBV9 to TRBJ1-4; D gene uncertain. CDR3 length: 13 residues. The germline V and J ends were trimmed by 0 bases and 5 bases, with 5 bases remaining between them. The germline V gene has CDR1 SGDLS and CDR2 YYNGEE.

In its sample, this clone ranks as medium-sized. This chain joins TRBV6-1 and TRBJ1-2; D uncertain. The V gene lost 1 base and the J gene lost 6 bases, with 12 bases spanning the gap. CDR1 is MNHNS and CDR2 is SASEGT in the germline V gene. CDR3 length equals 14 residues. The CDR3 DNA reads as TGTGCCAGCAGTGAAGGCGCCGGGGAAGATGGCTACACCTTC. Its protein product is CASSEGAGEDGYTF.

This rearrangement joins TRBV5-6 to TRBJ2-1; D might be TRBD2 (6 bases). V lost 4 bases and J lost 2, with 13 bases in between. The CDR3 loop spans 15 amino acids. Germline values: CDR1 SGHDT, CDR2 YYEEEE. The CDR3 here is CASSGLALAYNEQFF. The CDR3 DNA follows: TGTGCCAGCAGCGGCCTAGCGCTTGCCTACAATGAGCAGTTCTTC.

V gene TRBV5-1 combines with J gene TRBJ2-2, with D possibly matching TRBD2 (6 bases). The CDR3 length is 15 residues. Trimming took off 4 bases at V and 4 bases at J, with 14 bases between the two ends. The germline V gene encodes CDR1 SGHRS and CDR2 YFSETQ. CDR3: CASSQTSKGTGELFF. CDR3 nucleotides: TGCGCCAGCAGCCAAACTAGCAAAGGCACCGGGGAGCTGTTTTTT.

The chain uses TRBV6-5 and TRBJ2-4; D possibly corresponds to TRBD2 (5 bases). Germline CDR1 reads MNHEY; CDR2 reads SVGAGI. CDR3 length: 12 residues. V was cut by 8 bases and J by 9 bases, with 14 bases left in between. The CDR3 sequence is CASLTLGSIQYF. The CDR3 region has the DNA TGTGCCAGCCTAACCCTTGGGAGCATTCAGTACTTC.

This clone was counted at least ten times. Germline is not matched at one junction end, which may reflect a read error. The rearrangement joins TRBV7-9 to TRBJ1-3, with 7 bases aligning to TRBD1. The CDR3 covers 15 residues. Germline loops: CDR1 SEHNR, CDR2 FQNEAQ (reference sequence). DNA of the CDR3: TGTGCCAGCAGCAACCGGGACAGCTCTGGGAGCACCATGTATTTT. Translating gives CASSNRDSSGSTMYF. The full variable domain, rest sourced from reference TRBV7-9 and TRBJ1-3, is DTGVSQNPRHKITKRGQNVTFRCDPISEHNRLYWYRQTLGQGPEFLTYFQNEAQLEKSRLLSDRFSAERPKGSFSTLEIQRTEQGDSAMYLCASSNRDSSGSTMYFGEGSWLTVV.

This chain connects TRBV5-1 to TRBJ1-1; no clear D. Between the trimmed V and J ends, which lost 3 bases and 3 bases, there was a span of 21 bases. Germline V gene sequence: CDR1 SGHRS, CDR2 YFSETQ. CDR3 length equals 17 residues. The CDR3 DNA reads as TGCGCCAGCAGCTCGGAACAGAGGGCGCCGGCGGACACTGAAGCTTTCTTT. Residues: CASSSEQRAPADTEAFF.

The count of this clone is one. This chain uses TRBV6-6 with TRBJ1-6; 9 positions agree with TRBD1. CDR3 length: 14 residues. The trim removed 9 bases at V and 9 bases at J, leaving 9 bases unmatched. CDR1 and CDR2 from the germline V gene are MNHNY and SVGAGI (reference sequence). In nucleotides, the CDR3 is TGTGCCAGTTCAAAGGGACAGGGAATTTCACCCCTCCACTTT. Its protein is CASSKGQGISPLHF.

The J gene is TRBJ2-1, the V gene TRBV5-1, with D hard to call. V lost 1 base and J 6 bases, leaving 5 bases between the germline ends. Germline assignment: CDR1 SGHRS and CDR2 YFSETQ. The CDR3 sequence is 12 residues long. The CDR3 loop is CASSLSGNEQFF. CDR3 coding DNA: TGCGCCAGCAGCTTGTCTGGCAATGAGCAGTTCTTC.

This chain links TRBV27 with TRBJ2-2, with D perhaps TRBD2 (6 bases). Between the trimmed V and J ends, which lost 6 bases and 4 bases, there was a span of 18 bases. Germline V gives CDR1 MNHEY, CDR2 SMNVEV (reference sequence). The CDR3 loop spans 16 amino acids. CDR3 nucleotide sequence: TGTGCCAGCAGCCCCTGGAGGGGCGACAGCACCGGGGAGCTGTTTTTT. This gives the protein CASSPWRGDSTGELFF.

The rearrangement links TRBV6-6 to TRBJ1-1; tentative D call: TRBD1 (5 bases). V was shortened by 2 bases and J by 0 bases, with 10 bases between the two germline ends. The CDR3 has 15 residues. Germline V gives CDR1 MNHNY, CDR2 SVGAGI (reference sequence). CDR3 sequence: CASSYGGEMNTEAFF. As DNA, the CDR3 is TGTGCCAGCAGTTACGGGGGGGAAATGAACACTGAAGCTTTCTTT.

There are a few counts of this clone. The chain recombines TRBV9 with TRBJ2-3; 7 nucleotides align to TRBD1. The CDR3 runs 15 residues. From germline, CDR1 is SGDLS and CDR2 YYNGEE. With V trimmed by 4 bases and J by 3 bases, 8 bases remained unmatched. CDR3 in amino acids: CASSFSGTVTDTQYF. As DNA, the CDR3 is TGTGCCAGCAGCTTTTCCGGGACAGTGACAGATACGCAGTATTTT. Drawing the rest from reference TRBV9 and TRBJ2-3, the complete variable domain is DSGVTQTPKHLITATGQRVTLRCSPRSGDLSVYWYQQSLDQGLQFLIQYYNGEERAKGNILERFSAQQFPDLHSELNLSSLELGDSALYFCASSFSGTVTDTQYFGPGTRLTVL.

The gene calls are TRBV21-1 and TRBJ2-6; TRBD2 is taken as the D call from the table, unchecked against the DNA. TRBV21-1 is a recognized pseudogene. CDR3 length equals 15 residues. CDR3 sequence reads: CASSYETLRANVLTF. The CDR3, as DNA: TGTGCCAGCAGCTACGAGACTCTCCGGGCCAACGTCCTGACTTTC.

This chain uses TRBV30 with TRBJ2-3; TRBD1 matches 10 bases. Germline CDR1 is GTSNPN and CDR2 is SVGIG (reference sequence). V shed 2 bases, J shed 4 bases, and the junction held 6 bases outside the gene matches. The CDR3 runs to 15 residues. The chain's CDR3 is CAWSLGTGEADTQYF. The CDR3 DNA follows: TGTGCCTGGAGTCTAGGGACAGGGGAGGCAGATACGCAGTATTTT.

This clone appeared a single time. CDR3 coding DNA: TGTGCCAGCAGTGAACGCACTAGCGGGTCCTACGAGCAGTACTTC. This encodes CASSERTSGSYEQYF. The chain has TRBV6-1 and TRBJ2-7; TRBD2 aligns across 9 bases. V lost 2 bases to trimming and J lost 1 base; unmatched junction nucleotides: 3. This CDR3 has 15 residues. From germline, CDR1 is MNHNS and CDR2 SASEGT.